A selection of T cell receptor beta chains follows, all from one sample in a study of shared clonotypes between healthy human individuals. The protocol was immunoSEQ multiplex PCR, while the TCRdb copy is restricted to in-frame clones and leaves out a portion. The table includes a few hundred thousand clones, more than 60% detected once. The sequencing input was memory CD4+ T cells sorted from blood. The receptors here all came from a man aged 25 to 45 in good health. The CDR3 runs from the conserved cysteine through the conserved F or W. The D gene is left open where the match is weak. Clone size appears in some rows only: once, few, many, or a class for an expanded clone.

-	-	TRBJ2-5	TRBV7-9	TGTGCCAGCAGCTTCCCCGAGCGGTGGGAGACCCAGTACTTC	CASSFPERWETQYF
TRBD2	-	TRBJ2-1	TRBV2	TGTGCCAGCAGATACCTACTAGCGGGAGAAAATGAGCAGTTCTTC	CASRYLLAGENEQFF
-	many	TRBJ2-7	TRBV2	TGTGCCGGGGGGTTCGATTACGAGCAGTACTTC	CAGGFDYEQYF
TRBD2	once	TRBJ2-7	TRBV10-3	TGTGCCATCAGTGAGCGATTAGCGGGAGGCGCCTACGAGCAGTACTTC	CAISERLAGGAYEQYF
TRBD1	-	TRBJ2-7	TRBV7-6	TGTGCCAGCAGCTTAGGGGGACAGGGGACCTACGAGCAGTACTTC	CASSLGGQGTYEQYF
-	-	TRBJ1-4	TRBV5-8	TGTGCCAGCAGCTTGGGTGGGATGGCAGGCCCTGAAAAACTGTTTTTT	CASSLGGMAGPEKLFF
-	-	TRBJ2-3	TRBV5-6	TGTGCCAGCAGCTTGTTTGCCACAGATACGCAGTATTTT	CASSLFATDTQYF
TRBD1	-	TRBJ2-7	TRBV5-4	TGTGCCAGCAGCTTCGACAGGGTCTACGAGCAGTACTTC	CASSFDRVYEQYF
TRBD1	few	TRBJ2-7	TRBV2	TGTGCCAGCGACACAGGGGGCCCTGGCTACGAGCAGTACTTC	CASDTGGPGYEQYF
-	-	TRBJ2-3	TRBV10-1	TGCGCCAGCAGTGAGTCGGACCGCTCTACGCAGTATTTT	CASSESDRSTQYF
TRBD2	-	TRBJ2-5	TRBV5-4	TGTGCCAGCAGCTTGTGGGGAGGGGAGACCCAGTACTTC	CASSLWGGETQYF
-	-	TRBJ2-1	TRBV19	TGTGCCAGTAGTATAGATCTTGGCAGTTACAATGAGCAGTTCTTC	CASSIDLGSYNEQFF
TRBD2	once	TRBJ2-1	TRBV19	TGTGCCAGTATTCGGACTAGCGGGAGCCACAATGAGCAGTTCTTC	CASIRTSGSHNEQFF
-	-	TRBJ1-2	TRBV6-1	TGTGCCAGCAGTCTCCAACGGACGGATAACTATGGCTACACCTTC	CASSLQRTDNYGYTF
TRBD1	-	TRBJ1-5	TRBV7-4	TGTGCCAGCAGCTCGGGACAGGGGATTAGAGGCAATCAGCCCCAGCATTTT	CASSSGQGIRGNQPQHF
TRBD2	-	TRBJ2-7	TRBV7-8	TGTGCCAGCAGCTTAACTAGCGGTAGCTCCTACGAGCAGTACTTC	CASSLTSGSSYEQYF
-	-	TRBJ1-3	TRBV5-6	TGTGCCAGCAGCGAATGGCCCATCTCTGGAAACACCATATATTTT	CASSEWPISGNTIYF
-	-	TRBJ2-7	TRBV29-1	TGCAGCGTCCGTTTTTCTCTCGAGCAGTACTTC	CSVRFSLEQYF
-	-	TRBJ2-6	TRBV19	TGTGCCAGTAGCATCTCGCCGTCTGGGGCCAACGTCCTGACTTTC	CASSISPSGANVLTF
-	-	TRBJ1-5	TRBV2	TGTGCCAGCAGTGATCGACAGAACAATCAGCCCCAGCATTTT	CASSDRQNNQPQHF
TRBD1	-	TRBJ1-1	TRBV5-4	TGTGCCAGCAGCTTGGAGGCACAGGGGGCTTCTGAAGCTTTCTTT	CASSLEAQGASEAFF
TRBD1	-	TRBJ2-1	TRBV5-1	TGCGCCAGCGGCAAGAGGCCGGGACAGGGCTACAATGAGCAGTTCTTC	CASGKRPGQGYNEQFF
TRBD1	-	TRBJ2-2	TRBV5-1	TGCGCCAGCAGCCACGGACAGGGACCCACCGGGGAGCTGTTTTTT	CASSHGQGPTGELFF
-	-	TRBJ1-2	TRBV18	TGTGCCAGCTCACCACAGTCGGGAACCCAAGACTACACCTTC	CASSPQSGTQDYTF
TRBD1	-	TRBJ2-5	TRBV29-1	TGCAGCGTCTCCGACAGGGGGCCCGAGACCCAGTACTTC	CSVSDRGPETQYF
-	-	TRBJ1-2	TRBV27	TGTGCCAGCAGTCCCACAGGGACTCTGACCTATGGCTACACCTTC	CASSPTGTLTYGYTF
-	-	TRBJ1-1	TRBV18	TGTGCCAGCTCACCATTGGCAACGAACACTGAAGCTTTCTTT	CASSPLATNTEAFF
TRBD2	-	TRBJ2-1	TRBV2	TGTGCCCGCACCTTGGAGAGCGGGAGGAGGTACAATGAGCAGTTCTTC	CARTLESGRRYNEQFF
-	-	TRBJ2-7	TRBV6-1	TGTGCCACCGAGGCTTTACCGGGCGAGCAGTACTTC	CATEALPGEQYF
-	-	TRBJ2-2	TRBV7-9	TGTGCCAGCAGCGTAGACAGCGACAGCGGGGAGCTGTTTTTT	CASSVDSDSGELFF
-	-	TRBJ2-7	TRBV7-2	TGTGCCAGCAGCTTAGAGGGGGAGATGAGGGGCTACGAGCAGTACTTC	CASSLEGEMRGYEQYF
-	-	TRBJ2-3	TRBV19	TGTGCCAGTAGTATCACGCGTACTAGCACAGATACGCAGTATTTT	CASSITRTSTDTQYF
TRBD1	-	TRBJ2-7	TRBV25-1	TGTGCCAGCAGTGAGAACAGGGGGCACCTCTACGAGCAGTACTTC	CASSENRGHLYEQYF
TRBD1	-	TRBJ1-5	TRBV6-1	TGTGCCAGCAGAGGAGGACAGGCTAATCAGCCCCAGCATTTT	CASRGGQANQPQHF
TRBD2	few	TRBJ2-3	TRBV9	TGTGCCAGCAGCGATAGCGGGAGGGCCCCAGATACGCAGTATTTT	CASSDSGRAPDTQYF
-	-	TRBJ1-1	TRBV18	TGTGCCAGCTCACCAGAAGGATCGGAAGCTTTCTTT	CASSPEGSEAFF
TRBD1	-	TRBJ1-3	TRBV11-2	TGTGCCAGCAGCTCCCGAGGACAGGGGCTCTTCTCTGGAAACACCATATATTTT	CASSSRGQGLFSGNTIYF
TRBD2	many	TRBJ2-1	TRBV10-3	TGTGCCATCAGTGAGCATCTAGCGGGAGGGGGCAATGAGCAGTTCTTC	CAISEHLAGGGNEQFF
-	-	TRBJ2-3	TRBV5-1	TGCGCCAGCAGCTTCAAACGGGAGATAGATACGCAGTATTTT	CASSFKREIDTQYF
-	-	TRBJ1-5	TRBV27	TGTGCCAGCAGCCGGGGGGGGGTCACTTATGGCAATCAGCCCCAGCATTTT	CASSRGGVTYGNQPQHF
-	-	TRBJ2-3	TRBV5-1	TGCGCCAGCAGCTTGGGGTGGGCAGATACGCAGTATTTT	CASSLGWADTQYF
-	-	TRBJ1-1	TRBV6-5	TGTGCCAGCAGTTACTCAGGGCTGAAGAGCACTGAAGCTTTCTTT	CASSYSGLKSTEAFF
TRBD2	-	TRBJ2-5	TRBV7-7	TGTGCCAGCAGCTTTTTTGTTAGCGGGAGCAGTGAGACCCAGTACTTC	CASSFFVSGSSETQYF
-	-	TRBJ2-2	TRBV5-1	TGCGCCAGTGAATCAGGGGAAGGGACCGGGGAGCTGTTTTTT	CASESGEGTGELFF
-	few	TRBJ1-1	TRBV7-2	TGTGCCAGCAGCTTAGTGGGCAGGGTAAACACTGAAGCTTTCTTT	CASSLVGRVNTEAFF
-	-	TRBJ1-1	TRBV2	TGTGCCAGCAGTGATAACAGGGCGGCTTTCTTT	CASSDNRAAFF
-	-	TRBJ1-2	TRBV7-2	TGTGCCAGCAGCTTAGACAGGTCGGGCTATGGCTACACCTTC	CASSLDRSGYGYTF
-	-	TRBJ2-3	TRBV11-3	TGTGCCAGCAGCTTAGGGCGGGACCACCGTACAGATACGCAGTATTTT	CASSLGRDHRTDTQYF
TRBD2	-	TRBJ2-3	TRBV5-6	TGTGCCAGCATGGGACTAGCGGGAATTAGCACAGATACGCAGTATTTT	CASMGLAGISTDTQYF
-	-	TRBJ1-1	TRBV7-2	TGTGCCAGCAGCTTCAGTACGGGAGGGAACACTGAAGCTTTCTTT	CASSFSTGGNTEAFF
TRBD2	-	TRBJ2-7	TRBV7-9	TGTGCCAGCAGCTTAGAGGCTAGCGGCTACTACGAGCAGTACTTC	CASSLEASGYYEQYF
-	-	TRBJ2-1	TRBV11-3	TGTGCCAGCAGCTTAAGTAGAGGGGGGTTTGATGAGCAGTTCTTC	CASSLSRGGFDEQFF
TRBD1	-	TRBJ2-1	TRBV29-1	TGCAGCGTAGCCGGACAGGGGGCGATTGGTGAGCAGTTCTTC	CSVAGQGAIGEQFF
-	-	TRBJ1-5	TRBV28	TGTGCCAGCAGTTCAGACAGGAACAGGGTCTATAGCAATCAGCCCCAGCATTTT	CASSSDRNRVYSNQPQHF
TRBD1	once	TRBJ1-2	TRBV2	TGTGCCAGCAGACCAGACAGGGGTGGAGGCTACACCTTC	CASRPDRGGGYTF